The 9 T cell receptor beta chains reported below all come from one sample, sequenced in a study of cytomegalovirus exposure and HLA in healthy donors. PCR was performed using 60 Vbeta and 13 Jbeta primers. The table came from immunoSEQ multiplex PCR; TCRdb's copy has only in-frame clones and leaves some out. The sample carries some 98,000 clones, about 81% recorded once. Material: PBMCs. These receptors were collected from a man in his forties or fifties in good health and CMV-seronegative.

This clone ranks as medium-sized. The J gene is TRBJ1-4, the V gene TRBV19; D call uncertain. This CDR3 comprises 16 residues. Germline V gene sequence: CDR1 LNHDA, CDR2 SQIVND (reference sequence). Trimming took 1 base from V and 3 from J, leaving 12 bases between them. The CDR3 DNA follows: TGTGCCAGTAGTATAGGGGCCGTTCCTGCTAATGAAAAACTGTTTTTT. Protein product: CASSIGAVPANEKLFF.

The rearrangement uses TRBV7-2 and TRBJ2-5; TRBD1 aligns across 9 bases. V trimming: 3 bases; J trimming: 1 base; junction bases outside the gene matches: 9. The length of the CDR3 is 17 residues. Germline V gene sequence: CDR1 SGHTA, CDR2 FQGNSA. CDR3 bases: TGTGCCAGCAGCTTGTTAGTGTGGGGACAGGGCCAAGAGACCCAGTACTTC. Translating gives CASSLLVWGQGQETQYF.

The rearrangement joins TRBV4-3 to TRBJ1-6, with no clear D. Per the germline V gene, CDR1 is LGHNA and CDR2 is YSLEER. CDR3 length: 13 residues. The germline V and J ends were trimmed by 5 bases and 14 bases, with 16 bases remaining between them. The CDR3 protein is CASSNTQYGSLHF. In DNA, the CDR3 is TGCGCCAGCAGCAACACCCAGTACGGGTCCCTCCACTTT.

The J gene is TRBJ1-4, the V gene TRBV5-1; TRBD1 agrees at 9 bases. CDR1 and CDR2 (germline): SGHRS, YFSETQ. The CDR3 is 14 residues long. Unmatched junction bases numbered 1, after V lost 0 bases and J lost 7 bases. CDR3 bases: TGCGCCAGCAGCTTGGCGACAGGGGGTGAAAAACTGTTTTTT. It codes for CASSLATGGEKLFF.

This rearrangement joins TRBV4-1 to TRBJ2-2; D is ambiguous. The V gene lost 0 bases and the J gene lost 6 bases, with 8 bases spanning the gap. In germline, CDR1 is MGHRA, CDR2 YSYEKL. The CDR3 spans 14 residues. The CDR3 spells CASSQDSGPGELFF. In DNA form, the CDR3 reads TGCGCCAGCAGCCAAGATTCAGGCCCCGGGGAGCTGTTTTTT.

The V gene is TRBV13, the J gene TRBJ1-2; D gene unclear. V lost 0 bases to trimming and J lost 2 bases, with 10 bases between them. Germline V gene sequence: CDR1 PRHDT, CDR2 FYEKMQ (reference sequence). CDR3 length: 15 residues. CDR3 in DNA: TGTGCCAGCAGCTTAGGCCCTCGGGTAAACTATGGCTACACCTTC. Its translation is CASSLGPRVNYGYTF.

The chain combines TRBV28 with TRBJ2-7, with 7 bases fitting TRBD1. The V gene end was trimmed by 3 bases and the J gene end by 0 bases; junction bases not matched to a gene: 2. This CDR3 region has 14 residues. CDR1 and CDR2 from the germline V gene are MDHEN and SYDVKM. The CDR3 DNA follows: TGTGCCAGCAGTTTCAGGGGGTCCTCCTACGAGCAGTACTTC. Its translation: CASSFRGSSYEQYF.

V gene TRBV6-5 combines with J gene TRBJ2-2; D may be TRBD2 (6 bases). The CDR3 has 16 residues. The ends were cut back, 0 bases at V and 2 bases at J, with 10 bases in the middle. Germline V CDR1 and CDR2: MNHEY, SVGAGI. CDR3 residues: CASSYSPGGNTGELFF. CDR3 coding DNA: TGTGCCAGCAGTTACTCACCCGGGGGAAACACCGGGGAGCTGTTTTTT.

The chain has TRBV27 and TRBJ2-1; a weak D match, TRBD1 (6 bases). The CDR3 runs to 14 residues. CDR1 MNHEY and CDR2 SMNVEV come from the germline V gene (reference sequence). V lost 6 bases and J lost 0, with 9 bases in between. The CDR3 protein is CASRGQSSYNEQFF. The CDR3 region has the DNA TGTGCCAGCAGAGGACAGAGCTCCTACAATGAGCAGTTCTTC.